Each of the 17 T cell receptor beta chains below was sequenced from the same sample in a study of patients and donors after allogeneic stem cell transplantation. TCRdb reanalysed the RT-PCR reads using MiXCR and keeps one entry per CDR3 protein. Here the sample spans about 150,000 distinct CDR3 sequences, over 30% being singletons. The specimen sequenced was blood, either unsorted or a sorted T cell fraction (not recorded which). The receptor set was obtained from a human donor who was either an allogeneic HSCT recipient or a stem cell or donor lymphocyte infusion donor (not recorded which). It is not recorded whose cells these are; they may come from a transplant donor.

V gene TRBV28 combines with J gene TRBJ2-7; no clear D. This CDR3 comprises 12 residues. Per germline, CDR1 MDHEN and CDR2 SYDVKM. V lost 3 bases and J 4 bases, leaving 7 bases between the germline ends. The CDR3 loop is CASSFREYEQYF. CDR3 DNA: TGTGCCAGCAGTTTCAGAGAGTACGAGCAGTACTTC.

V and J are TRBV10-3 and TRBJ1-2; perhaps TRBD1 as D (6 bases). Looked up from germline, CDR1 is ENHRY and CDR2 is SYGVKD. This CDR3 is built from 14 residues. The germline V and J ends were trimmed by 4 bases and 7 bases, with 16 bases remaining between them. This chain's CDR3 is CAISAQDLTGGYTF. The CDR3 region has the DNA TGTGCCATCAGTGCCCAGGACTTGACAGGTGGCTACACCTTC.

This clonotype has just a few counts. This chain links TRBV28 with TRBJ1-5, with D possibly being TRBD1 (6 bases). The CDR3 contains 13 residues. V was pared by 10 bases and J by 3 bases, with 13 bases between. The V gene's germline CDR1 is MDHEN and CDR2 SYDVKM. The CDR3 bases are TGTGCCACCGACAGGAGTCTCAATCAGCCCCAGCATTTT. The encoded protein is CATDRSLNQPQHF.

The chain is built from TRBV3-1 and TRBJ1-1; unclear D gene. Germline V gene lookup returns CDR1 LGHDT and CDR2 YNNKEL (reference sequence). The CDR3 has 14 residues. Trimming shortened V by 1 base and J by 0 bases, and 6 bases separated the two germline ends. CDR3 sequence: CASSQAVVNTEAFF. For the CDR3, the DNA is TGTGCCAGCAGCCAAGCCGTGGTGAACACTGAAGCTTTCTTT.

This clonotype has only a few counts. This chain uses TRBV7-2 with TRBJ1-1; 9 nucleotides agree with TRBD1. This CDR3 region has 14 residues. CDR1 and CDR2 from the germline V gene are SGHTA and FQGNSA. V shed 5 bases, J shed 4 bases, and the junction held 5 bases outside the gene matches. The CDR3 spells CASSIIQGATEAFF. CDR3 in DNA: TGTGCCAGCAGCATTATACAGGGGGCCACTGAAGCTTTCTTT.

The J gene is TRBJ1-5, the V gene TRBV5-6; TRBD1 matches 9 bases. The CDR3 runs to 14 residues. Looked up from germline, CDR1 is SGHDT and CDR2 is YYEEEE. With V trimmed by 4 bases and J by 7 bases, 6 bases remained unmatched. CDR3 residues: CASSTQGAEQPQHF. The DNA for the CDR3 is TGTGCCAGCAGCACACAGGGGGCAGAACAGCCCCAGCATTTT.

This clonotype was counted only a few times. This CDR3 is CASSPRTGSYGYTF. The CDR3 DNA reads as TGTGCCAGCAGCCCACGGACAGGCTCATATGGCTACACCTTC. The chain recombines TRBV9 with TRBJ1-2; TRBD1 matches at 7 bases. The CDR3 covers 14 residues. Per the germline V gene, CDR1 is SGDLS and CDR2 is YYNGEE. V lost 4 bases, J lost 5 bases, and 8 bases stayed unmatched.

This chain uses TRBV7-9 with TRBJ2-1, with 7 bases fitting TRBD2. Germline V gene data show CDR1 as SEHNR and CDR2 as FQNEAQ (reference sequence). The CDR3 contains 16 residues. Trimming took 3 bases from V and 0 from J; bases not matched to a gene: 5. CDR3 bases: TGTGCCAGCAGCTTGTTAGTAGCGGGCTCCTACAATGAGCAGTTCTTC. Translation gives CASSLLVAGSYNEQFF.

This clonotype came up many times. The CDR3 region is CASSLGGDNNYGYTF. CDR3 nucleotides: TGTGCCAGCAGCTTAGGGGGGGATAACAACTATGGCTACACCTTC. The rearrangement uses TRBV7-8 and TRBJ1-2; tentative D call: TRBD1 (5 bases). The length of the CDR3 is 15 residues. Trimming removed 1 base at V and 2 bases at J, with 11 bases between. In germline, CDR1 is SGHVS, CDR2 FQNEAQ.

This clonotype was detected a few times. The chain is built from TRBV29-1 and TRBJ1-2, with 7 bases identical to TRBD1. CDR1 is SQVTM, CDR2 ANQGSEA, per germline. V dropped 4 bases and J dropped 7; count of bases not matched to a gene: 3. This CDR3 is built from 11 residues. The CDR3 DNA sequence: TGCAGCGTTGGCGACAGGGCTGGCTACACCTTC. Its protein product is CSVGDRAGYTF.

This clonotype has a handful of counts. The CDR3 loop is CASSLDRDEAFF. The CDR3 nucleotides read TGCGCCAGCAGCTTGGACAGGGATGAAGCTTTCTTT. This chain connects TRBV5-1 to TRBJ1-1, with D maybe TRBD1 (6 bases). The CDR3 consists of 12 residues. V gave up 0 bases and J gave up 7 bases, with 7 bases separating them. CDR1 is SGHRS and CDR2 is YFSETQ in the germline V gene.

The CDR3 reads CASSVGPQGGSAEAFF. The CDR3 DNA reads as TGTGCCAGCAGCGTAGGCCCCCAGGGAGGATCGGCTGAAGCTTTCTTT. The chain employs TRBV9 and TRBJ1-1, with D tentatively TRBD1 (5 bases). The length of the CDR3 is 16 residues. V was cut by 0 bases and J by 6 bases, with 18 bases left in between. Germline V gene data show CDR1 as SGDLS and CDR2 as YYNGEE.

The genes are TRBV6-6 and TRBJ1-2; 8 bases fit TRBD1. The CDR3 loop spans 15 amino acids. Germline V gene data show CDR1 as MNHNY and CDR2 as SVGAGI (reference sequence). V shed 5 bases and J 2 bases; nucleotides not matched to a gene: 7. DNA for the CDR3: TGTGCCAGCAGTACTGGACAGGGAGCCAACTATGGCTACACCTTC. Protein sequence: CASSTGQGANYGYTF.

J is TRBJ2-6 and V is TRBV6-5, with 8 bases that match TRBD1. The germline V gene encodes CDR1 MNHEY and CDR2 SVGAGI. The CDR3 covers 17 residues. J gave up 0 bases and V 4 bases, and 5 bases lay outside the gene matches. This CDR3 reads CASSFLQGDSGANVLTF. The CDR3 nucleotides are TGTGCCAGCAGTTTTCTACAGGGGGACTCTGGGGCCAACGTCCTGACTTTC.

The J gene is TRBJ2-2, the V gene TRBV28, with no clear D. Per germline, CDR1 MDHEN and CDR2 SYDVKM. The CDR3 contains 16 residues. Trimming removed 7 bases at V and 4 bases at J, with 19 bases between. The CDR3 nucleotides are TGTGCCAGCACCTATTGGACCCGATCCGGCACCGGGGAGCTGTTTTTT. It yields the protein CASTYWTRSGTGELFF.

The CDR3 loop reads CASSIKETGELFF. The CDR3 nucleotides are TGCGCCAGCAGTATTAAGGAGACCGGGGAGCTGTTTTTT. The genes are TRBV5-1 and TRBJ2-2, with no clear D. V lost 5 bases and J lost 5, with 10 bases in between. The CDR3 runs to 13 residues. Germline values: CDR1 SGHRS, CDR2 YFSETQ.

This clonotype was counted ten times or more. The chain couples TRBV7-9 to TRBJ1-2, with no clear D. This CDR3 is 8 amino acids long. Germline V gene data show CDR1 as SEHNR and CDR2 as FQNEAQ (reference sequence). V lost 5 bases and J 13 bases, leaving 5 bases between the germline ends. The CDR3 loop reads CASSDFTF. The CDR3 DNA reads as TGTGCCAGCAGCGATTTCACCTTC.